What follows are 28 T cell receptor beta chains derived from one specimen sequenced in a study of blood T cell repertoires in COVID-19. TCRdb's copy holds only in-frame clones and misses some; the assay was immunoSEQ multiplex PCR. Of some 180,000 clones listed, 81% were seen once; the top ten hold approximately 10%. The sequenced sample consisted of peripheral blood. These receptor sequences come from a woman aged 40 to 49 with COVID-19, enrolled during active disease.

This clone was seen just once. The chain joins TRBV4-2 to TRBJ2-7; possibly TRBD2 for D (6 bases). The CDR3 runs to 15 residues. Trimming pared 0 bases from V and 6 bases from J, leaving 15 bases between. The V gene's germline CDR1 is LGHNA and CDR2 YNFKEQ. CDR3 sequence reads: CASSQDGVAGSEQYF. The CDR3, as DNA: TGTGCCAGCAGCCAAGATGGCGTTGCGGGAAGCGAGCAGTACTTC.

This chain links TRBV4-1 with TRBJ2-7; D is uncertain. The CDR3 has 14 residues. V lost 5 bases to trimming and J lost 0 bases, with 11 bases between them. Per germline, CDR1 MGHRA and CDR2 YSYEKL. The CDR3 DNA sequence: TGCGCCAGCAGCGCGGTCTCGGGCTCCTACGAGCAGTACTTC. Translation: CASSAVSGSYEQYF.

This chain uses TRBV9 with TRBJ2-2; D might be TRBD1 (6 bases). The CDR3 runs to 14 residues. Trimming took 0 bases from V and 6 from J, leaving 9 bases between them. Germline V gives CDR1 SGDLS, CDR2 YYNGEE. CDR3 DNA: TGTGCCAGCAGCGTAGTAGGGGGACCCGGGGAGCTGTTTTTT. Residues: CASSVVGGPGELFF.

This clone was seen only once. The gene calls are TRBV29-1 and TRBJ1-1; D is uncertain. Trimming removed 7 bases at V and 3 bases at J, with 6 bases between. Germline CDR1 and CDR2: SQVTM and ANQGSEA. This CDR3 region has 10 residues. The CDR3 coding sequence is TGCAGCGCTTCGGACACTGAAGCTTTCTTT. This gives the protein CSASDTEAFF.

This rearrangement joins TRBV7-9 to TRBJ2-1; D is possibly TRBD2 (6 bases). Germline-derived CDR1 and CDR2 are SEHNR and FQNEAQ (reference sequence). The CDR3 totals 14 residues. V was clipped by 5 bases and J by 3 bases, with 11 bases between them. This chain's CDR3 is CASSATRNYNEQFF. In DNA, the CDR3 is TGTGCCAGCAGCGCGACTAGGAACTACAATGAGCAGTTCTTC.

This clone was found a few times. Other DNA sequences in this sample translate to the same CDR3. The CDR3 here is CASSRDIMNTEAFF. CDR3 DNA sequence: TGCGCCAGCAGCCGGGACATAATGAACACTGAAGCTTTCTTT. The rearrangement links TRBV10-1 to TRBJ1-1; D might be TRBD1 (6 bases). CDR3 length: 14 amino acids. Trimming removed 6 bases at V and 0 bases at J, with 11 bases between. From germline, CDR1 is WNHNN and CDR2 SYGVQD (reference sequence).

The chain joins TRBV2 to TRBJ1-1, with D tentatively TRBD1 (6 bases). CDR1 is SNHLY and CDR2 is FYNNEI in the germline V gene. Trimming cost V 11 bases and J 2 bases, with 15 bases left between them. The CDR3 is 13 residues long. The CDR3 reads CAGEGDGNTEAFF. The DNA for the CDR3 is TGTGCCGGCGAGGGGGACGGTAACACTGAAGCTTTCTTT.

This clone was detected only once. The chain is built from TRBV9 and TRBJ2-1, with 10 bases that match TRBD2. J lost 7 bases, V lost 0 bases, and 7 bases had no gene match. The CDR3 is 16 residues long. Per germline, CDR1 SGDLS and CDR2 YYNGEE. CDR3 DNA sequence: TGTGCCAGCAGCGTAGGTCTAGCGGGAGTCGTTAATGAGCAGTTCTTC. Translation gives CASSVGLAGVVNEQFF.

To note about this clone: The same CDR3 can be traced to other DNA sequences in this sample. V gene TRBV5-1 combines with J gene TRBJ2-1, with 7 bases fitting TRBD2. J was trimmed by 0 bases and V by 2 bases; bases with no gene match: 2. Germline CDR1 SGHRS, CDR2 YFSETQ. The CDR3 is 15 amino acids. As DNA, the CDR3 is TGCGCCAGCAGCTTAGGCGGGAGCTCCTACAATGAGCAGTTCTTC. Translating gives CASSLGGSSYNEQFF.

The V call is TRBV18, the J call TRBJ1-6, with 7 bases that match TRBD1. Germline V gives CDR1 KGHSH, CDR2 LQKENI. This CDR3 is built from 14 residues. Trimming removed 1 base from V and 10 bases from J; junction bases left unmatched: 4. DNA for the CDR3: TGTGCCAGCTCACCACAGGGGGCAGGCTCACCCCTCCACTTT. Protein sequence: CASSPQGAGSPLHF.

This clone has more than one count but fewer than ten. This sequence joins TRBV6-1 and TRBJ1-3; D perhaps matches TRBD1 (6 bases). V shed 2 bases and J shed 4 bases, with 18 bases lying between them. Germline-derived CDR1 and CDR2 are MNHNS and SASEGT. The CDR3 length is 17 residues. CDR3 in DNA: TGTGCCAGCAGTGAATCACCCCGGGACAAATTGGGAAACACCATATATTTT. Its translation: CASSESPRDKLGNTIYF.

The rearrangement uses TRBV9 and TRBJ2-3; D uncertain. The CDR3 sequence is 13 residues long. V was pared by 4 bases and J by 6 bases, with 12 bases between. Per germline, CDR1 SGDLS and CDR2 YYNGEE. As DNA, the CDR3 is TGTGCCAGCAGCTCTCGGATCGGGGATACGCAGTATTTT. This codes for CASSSRIGDTQYF.

V is TRBV27 and J is TRBJ2-3; tentatively, D is TRBD2 (5 bases). This CDR3 comprises 15 residues. V was cut by 5 bases and J by 1 base, with 13 bases left in between. Germline assignment: CDR1 MNHEY and CDR2 SMNVEV (reference sequence). CDR3 in amino acids: CASSDGISGTDTQYF. CDR3 DNA sequence: TGTGCCAGCAGTGACGGGATTAGCGGCACAGATACGCAGTATTTT.

The chain carries TRBV19 and TRBJ1-5; 12 nucleotides match TRBD1. The CDR3 loop spans 19 amino acids. The germline V gene has CDR1 LNHDA and CDR2 SQIVND (reference sequence). V lost 5 bases, J lost 2 bases, and 13 bases stayed unmatched. The CDR3 nucleotides are TGTGCCAGTAGTCCAAGCCGGGACAGGGGGCGCCGGGGCAATCAGCCCCAGCATTTT. Its translation is CASSPSRDRGRRGNQPQHF.

Comment on this clone: Other nucleotide sequences from this sample produce the same CDR3. This rearrangement joins TRBV5-4 to TRBJ2-7, with 8 bases lining up with TRBD2. V gave up 0 bases and J gave up 1 base; unmatched junction bases: 3. This CDR3 has 15 amino acids. Germline lookup yields CDR1 SGHNT and CDR2 YYREEE (reference sequence). The CDR3 sequence: CASSLGLALSYEQYF. The CDR3 nucleotides are TGTGCCAGCAGCTTGGGACTAGCGCTGTCCTACGAGCAGTACTTC.

The chain links TRBV28 to TRBJ2-7; 10 nucleotides line up with TRBD2. CDR1 is MDHEN and CDR2 is SYDVKM in the germline V gene. The CDR3 runs to 15 residues. The trim removed 5 bases at V and 1 base at J, leaving 5 bases unmatched. The CDR3 sequence: CASSGTSVPSYEQYF. CDR3 coding DNA: TGTGCCAGCAGTGGGACTAGCGTTCCGTCCTACGAGCAGTACTTC. The whole variable domain, remainder taken from reference TRBV28 and TRBJ2-7, is DVKVTQSSRYLVKRTGEKVFLECVQDMDHENMFWYRQDPGLGLRLIYFSYDVKMKEKGDIPEGYSVSREKKERFSLILESASTNQTSMYLCASSGTSVPSYEQYFGPGTRLTVT.

The chain has TRBV4-1 and TRBJ1-5, with D perhaps TRBD1 (6 bases). This CDR3 has 15 residues. The V end was cut by 0 bases, the J end by 5 bases, with 11 bases between. Germline CDR1 is MGHRA and CDR2 is YSYEKL. The CDR3 region has the DNA TGCGCCAGCAGCCAAGATACAGGGTCGGATCAGCCCCAGCATTTT. The encoded protein is CASSQDTGSDQPQHF.

This clone appeared a single time. The chain joins TRBV2 to TRBJ2-7; TRBD2 aligns across 9 bases. CDR1 SNHLY and CDR2 FYNNEI come from the germline V gene. CDR3 size: 15 residues. V lost 3 bases, J lost 4 bases, and 7 bases stayed unmatched. CDR3 coding DNA: TGTGCCAGCAGTGATCTTAGCGGGAGTGGGTACGAGCAGTACTTC. Its translation is CASSDLSGSGYEQYF.

This rearrangement joins TRBV11-2 to TRBJ2-3, with 7 bases lining up with TRBD2. The CDR3 has 15 amino acids. Germline CDR1 and CDR2: SGHAT and FQNNGV. V dropped 3 bases and J dropped 6; count of bases not matched to a gene: 9. CDR3 DNA sequence: TGTGCCAGCAGCTTTGGAGGGCGGGAGCTGGATACGCAGTATTTT. The encoded protein is CASSFGGRELDTQYF.

The table lists this clone with a few counts. The chain couples TRBV4-1 to TRBJ1-5, with no clear D. CDR1 MGHRA and CDR2 YSYEKL come from the germline V gene. The CDR3 sequence is 16 residues long. V dropped 0 bases and J dropped 5 bases, with 14 bases sitting between them. Written as DNA, the CDR3 is TGCGCCAGCAGCCAAGATCAATTGCAGGTCGATCAGCCCCAGCATTTT. This codes for CASSQDQLQVDQPQHF.

In this sample, this clone turned up once. V and J are TRBV11-3 and TRBJ2-3; 13 bases agree with TRBD2. This CDR3 contains 18 residues. V was pared by 5 bases and J by 4 bases, with 12 bases of the junction left unmatched. Per the germline V gene, CDR1 is SGHNT and CDR2 is YENEEA. The DNA of the CDR3 is TGTGCCAGCAGCAAAGGGACTAGCGGGAATCTCGCCGCAGATACGCAGTATTTT. This codes for CASSKGTSGNLAADTQYF.

This chain joins TRBV5-8 and TRBJ2-3, with a possible D match to TRBD2 (6 bases). With 4 bases removed from V and 5 bases from J, the gap between germline ends came to 11 bases. Per germline, CDR1 SGHTS and CDR2 YDEGEE. The CDR3 extends over 13 amino acids. The CDR3 sequence is CASSRLGIDTQYF. The CDR3, as DNA: TGTGCCAGCAGCAGACTAGGAATAGATACGCAGTATTTT. Full variable domain (remainder filled in from reference TRBV5-8 and TRBJ2-3): EAGVTQSPTHLIKTRGQQATLRCSPISGHTSVYWYQQALGLGLQFLLWYDEGEERNRGNFPPRFSGRQFPNYSSELNVNALELEDSALYLCASSRLGIDTQYFGPGTRLTVL.

J is TRBJ1-5 and V is TRBV3-1 (or the pseudogene TRBV3-2), with TRBD1 as a possible D gene (5 bases). The CDR3 covers 15 residues. V lost 4 bases and J lost 4, with 14 bases in between. Germline-derived CDR1 and CDR2 are LGHDT and YNNKEL (reference sequence). The CDR3 nucleotides are TGTGCCAGCAGCCTCGGGACGGGAGGTAATCAGCCCCAGCATTTT. This gives the protein CASSLGTGGNQPQHF.

The chain joins TRBV5-1 to TRBJ1-2, with 8 positions matching TRBD1. Germline lookup yields CDR1 SGHRS and CDR2 YFSETQ. This CDR3 region has 17 residues. The V segment lost 0 bases and the J segment 2 bases; nucleotides outside the gene matches: 9. The CDR3 spells CASSLAGIWTGNYGYTF. In DNA, the CDR3 is TGCGCCAGCAGCTTGGCCGGTATTTGGACAGGGAACTATGGCTACACCTTC.

The chain employs TRBV6-1 and TRBJ2-1; 8 nucleotides agree with TRBD2. The CDR3 covers 16 residues. Germline V CDR1 and CDR2: MNHNS, SASEGT. The V segment lost 4 bases and the J segment 7 bases; nucleotides outside the gene matches: 12. The CDR3 nucleotides are TGTGCCAGCAGTGTTTATAAAGCGGGGGCGGGGAATGAGCAGTTCTTC. This codes for CASSVYKAGAGNEQFF.

As regards this clone: The same CDR3 can be traced to other DNA sequences in this sample. This chain links TRBV5-6 with TRBJ2-7; maybe TRBD1 (6 bases). The V end lost 2 bases, the J end lost 4 bases, and 7 bases lay between the germline ends. CDR1 and CDR2 from the germline V gene are SGHDT and YYEEEE. CDR3 length: 12 residues. The CDR3: CASSLQGYEQYV. As DNA, the CDR3 is TGTGCCAGCAGCTTACAGGGTTACGAGCAGTACGTC.

The V gene is TRBV5-4, the J gene TRBJ2-1, with 15 bases that match TRBD2. CDR1 SGHNT and CDR2 YYREEE come from the germline V gene (reference sequence). This CDR3 has 16 residues. V was clipped by 3 bases and J by 6 bases; unmatched bases: 4. The CDR3 coding sequence is TGTGCCAGCAGCTCCCGGACTAGCGGGGGGGCCAATGAGCAGTTCTTC. Translated, it gives CASSSRTSGGANEQFF.

The J gene is TRBJ2-3, the V gene TRBV3-1 (or the pseudogene TRBV3-2); D may be TRBD2 (5 bases). The CDR3 spans 13 residues. The V end lost 3 bases, the J end lost 7 bases, and 11 bases lay between the germline ends. Germline V gene lookup returns CDR1 LGHDT and CDR2 YNNKEL (reference sequence). Written as DNA, the CDR3 is TGTGCCAGCAGCCACCTCACCGGGAATACGCAGTATTTT. Translation: CASSHLTGNTQYF.